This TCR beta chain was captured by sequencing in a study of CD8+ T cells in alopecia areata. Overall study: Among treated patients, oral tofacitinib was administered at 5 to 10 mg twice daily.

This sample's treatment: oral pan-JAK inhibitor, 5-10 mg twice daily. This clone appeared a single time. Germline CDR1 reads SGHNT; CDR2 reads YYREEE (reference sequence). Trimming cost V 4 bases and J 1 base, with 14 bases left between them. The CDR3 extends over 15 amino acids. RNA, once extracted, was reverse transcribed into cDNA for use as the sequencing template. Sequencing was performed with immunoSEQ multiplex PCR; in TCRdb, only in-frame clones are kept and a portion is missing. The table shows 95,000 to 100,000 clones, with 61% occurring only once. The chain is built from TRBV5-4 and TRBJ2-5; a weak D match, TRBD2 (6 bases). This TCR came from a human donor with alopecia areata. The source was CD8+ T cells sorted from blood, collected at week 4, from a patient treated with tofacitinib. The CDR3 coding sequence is TGTGCCAGCAGCCCGCCCCAGACTAGCCAAGAGACCCAGTACTTC. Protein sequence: CASSPPQTSQETQYF.